This T cell receptor (beta chain) was captured by sequencing in a study of regulatory T cells in long-lasting Graves disease. Study-wide context: Treatment with antithyroid drugs for over 5 years, together with positive TSH receptor antibodies, meant persistent Graves' disease. Findings of the study overall: Favored gene segments in persistent disease were TRBV28, TRBJ1-2 and TRBJ2-5.

The CDR3 totals 13 residues. V gave up 1 base and J gave up 4 bases, with 5 bases separating them. According to the study, TCR beta libraries were built with iRepertoire HTBI primers and CDR3-region Arm-PCR. One entry per CDR3 protein, called by TCRdb with MiXCR from the multiplex PCR reads. Here the sample spans 600,000 to 800,000 distinct CDR3 sequences, about 32% being singletons. The sample's time point: persistent/refractory GD, antithyroid drugs over 5 years with positive TRAb. RNA extracted from PBMCs served as the sequencing template. Guidelines of the American Thyroid Association were used to diagnose Graves' disease. The patients were enrolled through endocrinology in Xi'an, China. Points on this clonotype: Its specificity is unknown. In this CDR3 the conserved last residue, phenylalanine or tryptophan, is missing, so a read error is likely.

Sequencing was performed on peripheral blood mononuclear cells (PBMCs), taken when the disease was refractory, from a patient treated with antithyroid drugs. The chain is built from TRBV12-3 or TRBV12-4 and TRBJ1-5; D is ambiguous. This receptor was taken from a female donor with Graves disease. The CDR3 is CASSLGPNQPQHS. CDR3 coding DNA: TGTGCCAGCAGTTTAGGGCCAAATCAGCCCCAGCATTCT.